A single sample gave rise to the 26 T cell receptor beta chains below, sequenced in a study of T cells in Graves' hyperthyroidism and ophthalmopathy. Template material for amplifying TCR beta CDR3 regions consisted of RNA transcripts. First-round RT-PCR targeting the TCR CDR3 was performed with the HTBI primer set. TCRdb processed the multiplex PCR reads anew with MiXCR; each CDR3 protein has one entry. The sample lists about 260,000 distinct CDR3 sequences; around 22% were seen once. The specimen was blood. The origin of the receptors is a man younger than 45 with Graves' ophthalmopathy.

This clonotype has more than one count but fewer than ten. The chain employs TRBV7-9 and TRBJ1-1, with D uncertain. This CDR3 region has 16 residues. Germline V lookup: CDR1 SEHNR, CDR2 FQNEAQ (reference sequence). V was pared by 5 bases and J by 4 bases, with 20 bases between. CDR3 coding DNA: TGTGCCAGCAGCGATAGCTGGCGAGGTCGAGGCACTGAAGCTTTCTTT. This sequence encodes CASSDSWRGRGTEAFF.

This clonotype was picked up many times. This rearrangement joins TRBV3-1 to TRBJ1-5; D gene uncertain. Deletions cut 0 bases from V and 4 bases from J, with 7 bases between. The CDR3 has 14 residues. The germline V gene has CDR1 LGHDT and CDR2 YNNKEL (reference sequence). CDR3 loop: CASSQEAWNQPQHF. CDR3 in DNA: TGTGCCAGCAGCCAAGAGGCGTGGAATCAGCCCCAGCATTTT.

This clonotype appeared many times. This rearrangement joins TRBV24-1 to TRBJ2-3; 7 nucleotides match TRBD1. The ends lost 4 bases at V and 2 bases at J; junction bases unmatched: 8. The CDR3 extends over 16 amino acids. Germline values: CDR1 KGHDR, CDR2 SFDVKD. CDR3 DNA: TGTGCCACCAGTGAAACTGGGACAGCTACCACAGATACGCAGTATTTT. Protein sequence: CATSETGTATTDTQYF.

Note on this clonotype: Possible read error: a much larger clone is one base away. The DNA of the CDR3 is TGTCCCAGCTCCCGCTTTAGCACAGATACGCAGTATTTT. Amino acids: CPSSRFSTDTQYF. The V and J genes are TRBV18 and TRBJ2-3, with D unclear. The length of the CDR3 is 13 residues. Germline V CDR1 and CDR2: KGHSH, LQKENI.

The table lists this clonotype with a few counts. The V and J genes are TRBV9 and TRBJ2-2; D ambiguous. The V gene's germline CDR1 is SGDLS and CDR2 YYNGEE. V was pared by 4 bases and J by 1 base, with 11 bases between. The CDR3 has 15 residues. The CDR3 nucleotides are TGTGCCAGCAGCCGACGGACGGGGAACACCGGGGAGCTGTTTTTT. It translates to CASSRRTGNTGELFF. Full variable domain (missing parts from reference TRBV9 and TRBJ2-2): DSGVTQTPKHLITATGQRVTLRCSPRSGDLSVYWYQQSLDQGLQFLIQYYNGEERAKGNILERFSAQQFPDLHSELNLSSLELGDSALYFCASSRRTGNTGELFFGEGSRLTVL.

This clonotype was counted between two and nine times. The genes are TRBV6-1 and TRBJ2-1, with D tentatively TRBD2 (5 bases). This CDR3 is built from 18 residues. Per germline, CDR1 MNHNS and CDR2 SASEGT. Trimming took off 8 bases at V and 0 bases at J, with 23 bases between the two ends. The CDR3 sequence: CASRSAEFRESSYNEQFF. As DNA, the CDR3 is TGTGCCAGCCGGAGCGCGGAATTTCGGGAAAGCTCCTACAATGAGCAGTTCTTC.

This clonotype was counted many times. The V and J genes are TRBV12-3 or TRBV12-4 and TRBJ1-5; 10 nucleotides agree with TRBD1. J gave up 9 bases and V 4 bases, and 6 bases lay outside the gene matches. The CDR3 is made up of 14 amino acids. The CDR3 sequence: CASSSGQGGRPQHF. CDR3 nucleotide sequence: TGTGCCAGCAGTTCCGGACAGGGGGGTCGGCCCCAGCATTTT.

V usage is TRBV10-2 and J usage is TRBJ2-1, with 15 nucleotides matching TRBD2. Germline loops: CDR1 WSHSY, CDR2 SAAADI. The CDR3 is 19 amino acids. V was pared by 2 bases and J by 6 bases, with 11 bases of the junction left unmatched. The DNA of the CDR3 is TGCGCCAGCAGTGAGGATCAGAGCAAGGGACTAGCGGGAGGCAATGAGCAGTTCTTC. Amino acid sequence: CASSEDQSKGLAGGNEQFF.

This clonotype was picked up a small number of times. The chain joins TRBV7-6 to TRBJ2-3, with TRBD2 matching over 10 bases. V was clipped by 5 bases and J by 3 bases; unmatched bases: 5. CDR3 length equals 15 residues. Germline V gene data show CDR1 as SGHVS and CDR2 as FNYEAQ. The CDR3 DNA reads as TGTGCCAGCAGCAGGACTAGCGGAGGGACAGATACGCAGTATTTT. Encoded protein: CASSRTSGGTDTQYF.

This chain uses TRBV28 with TRBJ1-6, with 7 bases identical to TRBD1. The germline CDR1 and CDR2 sequences are MDHEN and SYDVKM. V was clipped by 2 bases and J by 15 bases; unmatched bases: 1. The length of the CDR3 is 11 residues. The CDR3 region is CASSLNRGLHF. Here the CDR3 DNA reads TGTGCCAGCAGTTTAAACAGGGGCCTCCACTTT.

The chain couples TRBV6-1 to TRBJ1-5, with a weak D call TRBD1 (5 bases). V lost 6 bases and J lost 1, with 13 bases in between. This CDR3 comprises 15 residues. Looked up from germline, CDR1 is MNHNS and CDR2 is SASEGT. CDR3 sequence: CASSPQGGSNQPQHF. DNA for the CDR3: TGTGCCAGCAGCCCTCAGGGTGGGAGCAATCAGCCCCAGCATTTT.

This clonotype was counted between two and nine times. V and J are TRBV7-2 and TRBJ2-1; 11 bases line up with TRBD2. Looked up from germline, CDR1 is SGHTA and CDR2 is FQGNSA. The CDR3 has 15 amino acids. J lost 8 bases, V lost 4 bases, and 7 bases had no gene match. CDR3 bases: TGTACCAGCAGCTCCTTAGCGGGAGGGCTGGATGAGCAGTTCTTC. Amino acids: CTSSSLAGGLDEQFF. Full variable domain (missing parts from reference TRBV7-2 and TRBJ2-1): GAGVSQSPSNKVTEKGKDVELRCDPISGHTALYWYRQSLGQGLEFLIYFQGNSAPDKSGLPSDRFSAERTGGSVSTLTIQRTQQEDSAVYLCTSSSLAGGLDEQFFGPGTRLTVL.

V gene TRBV11-3 combines with J gene TRBJ1-1; D may be TRBD1 (5 bases). Germline V CDR1 and CDR2: SGHNT, YENEEA. The V gene lost 4 bases and the J gene lost 4 bases, with 13 bases spanning the gap. The CDR3 runs 14 residues. The CDR3 nucleotides are TGTGCCAGCAGCTCCAGGGAGATCGGCACTGAAGCTTTCTTT. Translated, it gives CASSSREIGTEAFF.

The rearrangement joins TRBV29-1 to TRBJ2-1; no clear D gene. This CDR3 region has 15 residues. Between the trimmed V and J ends, which lost 4 bases and 0 bases, there was a span of 13 bases. The germline V gene has CDR1 SQVTM and CDR2 ANQGSEA. In DNA form, the CDR3 reads TGCAGCGTTGTCGGCGGCAAGAGCTCCTACAATGAGCAGTTCTTC. Translation gives CSVVGGKSSYNEQFF.

The chain couples TRBV20-1 to TRBJ1-4; 12 bases are shared with TRBD1. The CDR3 extends over 14 amino acids. J was trimmed by 11 bases and V by 3 bases; bases with no gene match: 7. Germline V CDR1 and CDR2: DFQATT, SNEGSKA (reference sequence). As DNA, the CDR3 is TGCAGTGCTAGTTTCCGGGACAGGGGGCATAAACTGTTTTTT. This gives the protein CSASFRDRGHKLFF.

A single count supports this clonotype. For the CDR3, the DNA is TGCAGCGTTGACCAAGGACAGCGCTATGGCTACACCTTC. Amino acids: CSVDQGQRYGYTF. The V gene is TRBV29-1, the J gene TRBJ1-2, with D tentatively TRBD1 (6 bases). The length of the CDR3 is 13 residues. Germline V gene sequence: CDR1 SQVTM, CDR2 ANQGSEA. Trimming shortened V by 3 bases and J by 4 bases, and 12 bases separated the two germline ends.

This clonotype was recorded a few times. The chain couples TRBV24-1 to TRBJ2-5, with 12 bases that match TRBD2. This CDR3 comprises 16 residues. Germline-derived CDR1 and CDR2 are KGHDR and SFDVKD. V shed 5 bases, J shed 2 bases, and the junction held 5 bases outside the gene matches. CDR3 sequence (DNA): TGTGCCACCAGTGCCTTGACTAGCGGGAGTCAAGAGACCCAGTACTTC. It yields the protein CATSALTSGSQETQYF.

The chain uses TRBV4-2 and TRBJ2-5; the match to TRBD2 covers 9 bases. This CDR3 is 15 amino acids long. J lost 7 bases, V lost 0 bases, and 6 bases had no gene match. CDR1 is LGHNA and CDR2 is YNFKEQ in the germline V gene. This CDR3 reads CASSQDRGAGGTQYF. The CDR3 DNA reads as TGTGCCAGCAGCCAAGATAGGGGAGCGGGGGGGACCCAGTACTTC.

The V gene is TRBV6-5, the J gene TRBJ1-1; 7 nucleotides match TRBD1. Germline V CDR1 and CDR2: MNHEY, SVGAGI. J was trimmed by 12 bases and V by 4 bases; bases with no gene match: 14. The CDR3 is made up of 14 amino acids. This CDR3 reads CASSSKLYRGQTFF. The CDR3, as DNA: TGTGCCAGCAGTTCTAAACTTTACAGGGGCCAGACTTTCTTT.

At least ten counts were recorded for this clonotype. V gene TRBV2 combines with J gene TRBJ2-3; D may be TRBD2 (5 bases). Per germline, CDR1 SNHLY and CDR2 FYNNEI. The CDR3 totals 15 residues. Deletions cut 3 bases from V and 7 bases from J, with 17 bases between. Written as DNA, the CDR3 is TGTGCCAGCAGTGACCAAAGGGTGTCGGGGAATACGCAGTATTTT. As protein: CASSDQRVSGNTQYF.

This clonotype was detected ten times or more. The chain is built from TRBV7-9 and TRBJ1-2; maybe TRBD1 (5 bases). The CDR3 covers 13 residues. The germline V gene encodes CDR1 SEHNR and CDR2 FQNEAQ (reference sequence). The V end lost 6 bases, the J end lost 0 bases, and 8 bases lay between the germline ends. The CDR3 DNA reads TGTGCCAGCAGTCAGGGCGCTAACTATGGCTACACCTTC. Residues: CASSQGANYGYTF.

This chain uses TRBV7-3 with TRBJ2-3; D perhaps matches TRBD1 (5 bases). The germline V gene has CDR1 SGHTA and CDR2 FQGTGA. V lost 5 bases and J 4 bases, leaving 16 bases between the germline ends. CDR3 length: 15 amino acids. The DNA for the CDR3 is TGTGCCAGCAGCCCCAGTACCTGGGGCGCAGATACGCAGTATTTT. It encodes CASSPSTWGADTQYF.

As to this clonotype: This clone may be a read error of a much larger clone one base away. The J gene is TRBJ2-7, the V gene TRBV20-1, with 9 bases that match TRBD1. Per the germline V gene, CDR1 is DFQATT and CDR2 is SNEGSKA (reference sequence). This CDR3 contains 15 residues. The CDR3 DNA is TGCAGTGCTAGAGATCCGGGACAGGGATCCTACGAGCAGTGCTTC. It specifies CSARDPGQGSYEQCF.

To note about this clonotype: A clone one base away is much larger, so this may be a read error. DNA for the CDR3: TGTGCCAGCACCGGACAGGGGCACACTGAAGCTTTCTTT. This translates into CASTGQGHTEAFF. The chain carries TRBV2 and TRBJ1-1; 9 bases agree with TRBD1. The CDR3 runs 13 residues. The V segment lost 7 bases and the J segment 3 bases; nucleotides outside the gene matches: 3. Germline V lookup: CDR1 SNHLY, CDR2 FYNNEI.

This clonotype was observed a few times. The chain links TRBV10-3 to TRBJ1-6; D unresolved. This CDR3 spans 12 amino acids. The V and J ends lost 4 bases and 7 bases respectively, with 5 bases between them. The germline gives CDR1 ENHRY, CDR2 SYGVKD. CDR3 DNA: TGTGCCATCAGTGCCCAGAATTCACCCCTCCACTTT. This sequence encodes CAISAQNSPLHF.

This chain joins TRBV7-9 and TRBJ1-1; 7 bases are a match to TRBD1. Germline V gene data show CDR1 as SEHNR and CDR2 as FQNEAQ (reference sequence). V trimming: 4 bases; J trimming: 4 bases; junction bases outside the gene matches: 6. This CDR3 region has 14 residues. In nucleotides, the CDR3 is TGTGCCAGCAGCTCCCAGGGGGACAGCACTGAAGCTTTCTTT. Its protein is CASSSQGDSTEAFF.